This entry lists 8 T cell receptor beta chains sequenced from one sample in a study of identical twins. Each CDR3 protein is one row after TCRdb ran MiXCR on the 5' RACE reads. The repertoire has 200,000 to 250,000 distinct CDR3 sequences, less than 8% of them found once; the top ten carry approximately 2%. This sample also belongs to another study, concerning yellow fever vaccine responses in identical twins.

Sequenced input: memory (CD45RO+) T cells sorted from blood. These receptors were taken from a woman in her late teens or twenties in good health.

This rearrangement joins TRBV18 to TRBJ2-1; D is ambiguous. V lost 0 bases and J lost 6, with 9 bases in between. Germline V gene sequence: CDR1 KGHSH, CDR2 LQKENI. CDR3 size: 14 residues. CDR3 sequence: CASSPPSSINEQFF. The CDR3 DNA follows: TGTGCCAGCTCACCACCGTCAAGTATCAATGAGCAGTTCTTC.

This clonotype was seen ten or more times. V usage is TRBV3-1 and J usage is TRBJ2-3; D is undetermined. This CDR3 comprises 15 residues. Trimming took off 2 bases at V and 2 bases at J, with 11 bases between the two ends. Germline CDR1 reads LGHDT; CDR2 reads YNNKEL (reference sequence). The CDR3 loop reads CASSQFTGSTDTQYF. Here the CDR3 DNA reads TGTGCCAGCAGCCAATTCACCGGGTCCACAGATACGCAGTATTTT.

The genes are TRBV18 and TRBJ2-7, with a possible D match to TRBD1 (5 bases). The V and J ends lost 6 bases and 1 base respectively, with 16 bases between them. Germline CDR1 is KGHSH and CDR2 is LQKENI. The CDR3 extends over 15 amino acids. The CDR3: CASSPSPQGSYEQYF. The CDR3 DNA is TGTGCCAGCTCTCCCTCACCTCAGGGTTCCTACGAGCAGTACTTC.

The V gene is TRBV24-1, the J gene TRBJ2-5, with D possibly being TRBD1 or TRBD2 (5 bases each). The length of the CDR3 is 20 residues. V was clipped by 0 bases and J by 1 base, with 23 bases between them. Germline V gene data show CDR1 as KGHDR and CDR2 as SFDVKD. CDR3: CATSDLEQGTGFAGQETQYF. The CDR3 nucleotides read TGTGCCACCAGTGATTTGGAGCAGGGTACCGGGTTCGCGGGCCAAGAGACCCAGTACTTC.

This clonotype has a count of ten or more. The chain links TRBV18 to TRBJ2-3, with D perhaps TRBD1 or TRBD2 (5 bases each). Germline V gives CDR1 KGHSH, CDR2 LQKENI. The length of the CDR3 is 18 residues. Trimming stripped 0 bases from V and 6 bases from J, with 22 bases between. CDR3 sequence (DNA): TGTGCCAGCTCACCACCTTTGACCGGGACCCTAGACCGGGATACGCAGTATTTT. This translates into CASSPPLTGTLDRDTQYF.

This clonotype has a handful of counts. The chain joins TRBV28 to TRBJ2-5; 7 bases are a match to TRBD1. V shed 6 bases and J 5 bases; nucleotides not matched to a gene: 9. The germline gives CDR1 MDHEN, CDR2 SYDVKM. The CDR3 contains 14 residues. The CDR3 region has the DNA TGTGCCAGCAGGTTACAGGGGTTAGGGGAGACCCAGTACTTC. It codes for CASRLQGLGETQYF. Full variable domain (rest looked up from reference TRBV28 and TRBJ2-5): DVKVTQSSRYLVKRTGEKVFLECVQDMDHENMFWYRQDPGLGLRLIYFSYDVKMKEKGDIPEGYSVSREKKERFSLILESASTNQTSMYLCASRLQGLGETQYFGPGTRLLVL.

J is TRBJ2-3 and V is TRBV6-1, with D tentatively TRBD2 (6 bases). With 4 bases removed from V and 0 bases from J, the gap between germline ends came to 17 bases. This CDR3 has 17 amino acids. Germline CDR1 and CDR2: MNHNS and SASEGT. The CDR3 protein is CASSGGVIGTSTDTQYF. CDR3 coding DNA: TGTGCCAGCAGTGGGGGGGTGATTGGGACTAGCACAGATACGCAGTATTTT.

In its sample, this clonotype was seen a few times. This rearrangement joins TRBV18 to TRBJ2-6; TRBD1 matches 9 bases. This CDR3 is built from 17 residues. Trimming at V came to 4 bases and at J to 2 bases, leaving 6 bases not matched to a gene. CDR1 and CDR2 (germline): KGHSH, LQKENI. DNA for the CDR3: TGTGCCAGCTCACTCAAACAGGGGGCTGCTGGGGCCAACGTCCTGACTTTC. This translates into CASSLKQGAAGANVLTF.